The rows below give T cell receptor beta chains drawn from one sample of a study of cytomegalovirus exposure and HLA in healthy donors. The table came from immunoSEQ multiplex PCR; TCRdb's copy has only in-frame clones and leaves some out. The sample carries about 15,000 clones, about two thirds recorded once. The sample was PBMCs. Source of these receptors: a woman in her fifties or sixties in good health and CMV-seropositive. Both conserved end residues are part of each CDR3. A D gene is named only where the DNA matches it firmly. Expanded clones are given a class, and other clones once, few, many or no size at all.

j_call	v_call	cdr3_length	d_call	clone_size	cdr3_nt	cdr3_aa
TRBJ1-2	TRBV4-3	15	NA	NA	TGCGCCAGCAGCCAAGAGGTACAGGGTTTTCGTGGCTACACCTTC	CASSQEVQGFRGYTF
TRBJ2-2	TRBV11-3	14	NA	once	TGTGCCAGCAGCTTAGAGGTACAAGACGGGGAGCTGTTTTTT	CASSLEVQDGELFF
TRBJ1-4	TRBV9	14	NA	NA	TGTGCCAGCAGCGTAGGAGATTATAATGAAAAACTGTTTTTT	CASSVGDYNEKLFF
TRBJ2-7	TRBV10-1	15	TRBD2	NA	TGCGCCAGGATCCCCCGGACTAGCGGGACTGACGAGCAGTACTTC	CARIPRTSGTDEQYF
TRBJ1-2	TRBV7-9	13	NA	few	TGTGCCAGCAGCCACGAGGGCAGGGGAGGCTACACCTTC	CASSHEGRGGYTF
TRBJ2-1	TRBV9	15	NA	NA	TGTGCCAGCAGCGTAGCCCGGGGGACCTACAATGAGCAGTTCTTC	CASSVARGTYNEQFF
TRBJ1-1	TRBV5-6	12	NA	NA	TGTGCCAGCAGCTTCGCCGGGACTGCGGGTTTCTTT	CASSFAGTAGFF
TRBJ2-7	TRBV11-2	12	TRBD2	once	TGTGCCAGCAGCCCGGGGGAGGGAGAGCAGTACTTC	CASSPGEGEQYF
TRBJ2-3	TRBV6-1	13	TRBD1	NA	TGTGCCAGCAGCGGGGACAGGACAGATACGCAGTATTTT	CASSGDRTDTQYF
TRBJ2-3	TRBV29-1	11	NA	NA	TGCAGCGGTGTAGCGTCAGATACGCAGTATTTT	CSGVASDTQYF
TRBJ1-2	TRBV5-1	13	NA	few	TGCGCCAGCAGGATCTCGGAGGTCTACGGCTACACCTTC	CASRISEVYGYTF
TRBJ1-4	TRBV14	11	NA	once	TGTGCCAGCAGCTTCAGGGGAAAACTGTTTTTT	CASSFRGKLFF
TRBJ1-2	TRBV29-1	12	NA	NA	TGCAGCGTTGGCGGAGAGTGGAATGGCTACACCTTC	CSVGGEWNGYTF
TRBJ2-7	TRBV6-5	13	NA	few	TGTGCCAGCAGTTTGGGACTTCCCTACGAGCAGTACTTC	CASSLGLPYEQYF
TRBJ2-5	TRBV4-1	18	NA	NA	TGCGCCAGCAGCCAAGAACAGCGGTCTATTGGAGCCCAAGAGACCCAGTACTTC	CASSQEQRSIGAQETQYF
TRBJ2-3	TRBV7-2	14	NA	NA	TGTGCCAGCAGCTCCGGACATGGAGGGGATACGCAGTATTTT	CASSSGHGGDTQYF
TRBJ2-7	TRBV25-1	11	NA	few	TGTGCCAGCAGTAATGCGGGCGAGCAGTACTTC	CASSNAGEQYF
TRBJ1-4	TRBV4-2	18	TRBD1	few	TGTGCCAGCAGCCGATCTCAGGGGGCGACTTCCCCTAATGAAAAACTGTTTTTT	CASSRSQGATSPNEKLFF
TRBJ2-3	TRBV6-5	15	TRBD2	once	TGTGCCAGCAGCTCTAGCGGGAGGAGGGGGGGTACGCAGTATTTT	CASSSSGRRGGTQYF
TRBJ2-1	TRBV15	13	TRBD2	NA	TGTGCCACCAGTGGGACTAGCGGGAATGAGCAGTTCTTC	CATSGTSGNEQFF
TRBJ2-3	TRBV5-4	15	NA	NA	TGTGCCAGCAGCCCGAGGACAGCCGTCGCAGATACGCAGTATTTT	CASSPRTAVADTQYF
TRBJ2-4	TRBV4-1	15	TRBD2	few	TGCGCCAGCAGTCCGGGCGGGAGAGGCAAAAACATTCAGTACTTC	CASSPGGRGKNIQYF
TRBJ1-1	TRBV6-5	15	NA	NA	TGTGCCAGCAGGATACAGGGAGAATTCGGCACTGAAGCTTTCTTT	CASRIQGEFGTEAFF
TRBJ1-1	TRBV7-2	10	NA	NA	TGTGCCAGCTCCGAGATTGAAGCTTTCTTT	CASSEIEAFF
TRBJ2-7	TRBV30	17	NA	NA	TGTGCCTGGAGCCGTACGCGCGGCGGACCAGGGCTCCACGAGCAGTACTTC	CAWSRTRGGPGLHEQYF
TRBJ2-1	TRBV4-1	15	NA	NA	TGCGCCAGCAGCCCAGGACTGAACTCCTACAATGAGCAGTTCTTC	CASSPGLNSYNEQFF
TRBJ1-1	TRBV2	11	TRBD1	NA	TGTGCCAGCAGAAGACAGGGGCCAGCTTTCTTT	CASRRQGPAFF
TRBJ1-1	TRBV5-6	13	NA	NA	TGTGCCAGCAGCCTCCCCAGTAACACTGAAGCTTTCTTT	CASSLPSNTEAFF
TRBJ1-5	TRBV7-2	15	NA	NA	TGTGCCAGCAGCCCTGACAGCGGGGAGGGGCAGCCCCAGCATTTT	CASSPDSGEGQPQHF
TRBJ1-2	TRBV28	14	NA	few	TGTGCCAGCAGTTTTGCAGGGGTAGGCTATGGCTACACCTTC	CASSFAGVGYGYTF
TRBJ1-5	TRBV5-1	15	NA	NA	TGCGCCAGTAGACGCGACTGGAGGACAGATCAGCCCCAGCATTTT	CASRRDWRTDQPQHF
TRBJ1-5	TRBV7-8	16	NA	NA	TGTGCCAGCAGCTTTAGTCAGACAAGGAGCAATCAGCCCCAGCATTTT	CASSFSQTRSNQPQHF
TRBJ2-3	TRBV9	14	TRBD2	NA	TGTGCCAGCAGCGTGAGCGGGAAGCCAGATACGCAGTATTTT	CASSVSGKPDTQYF
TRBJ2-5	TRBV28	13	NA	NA	TGTGCCAGCAGTTTCAGAGGGCGAGAGACCCAGTACTTC	CASSFRGRETQYF
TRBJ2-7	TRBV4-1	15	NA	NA	TGCGCCAGCAGCCCCTTCGGAGGGCGGGGATACGAGCAGTACTTC	CASSPFGGRGYEQYF
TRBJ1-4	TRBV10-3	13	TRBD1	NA	TGTGCCATCAGGGGACAGGGGGGTGAAAAACTGTTTTTT	CAIRGQGGEKLFF
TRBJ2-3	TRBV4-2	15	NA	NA	TGTGCCAGCAGCCCCTGGACTACCACTACAGATACGCAGTATTTT	CASSPWTTTTDTQYF
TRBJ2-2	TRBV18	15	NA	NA	TGTGCCAGCTCACCTGCGAACACAGCCACCGGGGAGCTGTTTTTT	CASSPANTATGELFF
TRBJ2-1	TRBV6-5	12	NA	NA	TGTGCCAGCAAGGGGGGAGGGGGTGAGCAGTTCTTC	CASKGGGGEQFF
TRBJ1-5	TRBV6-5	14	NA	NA	TGTGCCAGCAGGCTCAGACAGGCCTATCAGCCCCAGCATTTT	CASRLRQAYQPQHF